This T cell receptor (beta chain) was recovered during a study of CD8 T cells in ankylosing spondylitis. Whole-study results and caveats: It was reported that disease-linked clones were significantly enriched in matched ankylosing spondylitis synovial fluid. Ankylosing spondylitis blood seemed to carry a telltale TCR beta motif made of about 8 highly homologous variants. The disease-linked clones had a CD8+ phenotype and low blood frequencies.

CDR1 MNHNY and CDR2 SVGAGI come from the germline V gene (reference sequence). The CDR3 runs 13 residues. Trimming cost V 6 bases and J 6 bases, with 12 bases left between them. TCRdb used MiXCR to reprocess the 5' RACE reads, holding one entry per CDR3 protein. This sample has more than 300,000 distinct CDR3 sequences; 7% to 9% occur once, and the top ten carry roughly 15%. This clonotype occurred a few times. Antigen: not known. Sequenced sample: blood, either unsorted or a sorted T cell fraction (not recorded which). The sequence came from a male donor with ankylosing spondylitis. The chain uses TRBV6-6 and TRBJ1-3; perhaps TRBD1 as D (5 bases). In nucleotides, the CDR3 is TGTGCCAGCAGGTCAGGGTCGGAAAACACCATATATTTT. Translation: CASRSGSENTIYF.